These 8 T cell receptor beta chains were sequenced from one sample in a study of patients and donors after allogeneic stem cell transplantation. TCRdb called the RT-PCR reads again in MiXCR, with one record for every CDR3 protein. The sample lists about 410,000 distinct CDR3 sequences, 16% seen once, with roughly 7.2% in the top ten. Sequenced: blood, either unsorted or a sorted T cell fraction (not recorded which). All receptors come from a human donor who was either an allogeneic HSCT recipient or a stem cell or donor lymphocyte infusion donor (not recorded which). It is not recorded whose cells these are; they may come from a transplant donor.

The chain uses TRBV19 and TRBJ2-5; D remains unclear. Trimming pared 7 bases from V and 3 bases from J, leaving 15 bases between. The germline CDR1 and CDR2 sequences are LNHDA and SQIVND (reference sequence). The CDR3 is 14 residues long. Here the CDR3 reads CASTSLGREETQYF. Written as DNA, the CDR3 is TGTGCCAGTACCTCCTTAGGCCGAGAAGAGACCCAGTACTTC.

The chain joins TRBV20-1 to TRBJ2-1, with D perhaps matching TRBD1 (6 bases). The germline V and J ends were trimmed by 3 bases and 0 bases, with 21 bases remaining between them. The CDR3 has 18 residues. CDR1 and CDR2 from the germline V gene are DFQATT and SNEGSKA (reference sequence). The CDR3 DNA reads TGCAGTGCTAGGGCAATAGGGCGACAGGCGAGCTCCTACAATGAGCAGTTCTTC. Protein product: CSARAIGRQASSYNEQFF.

This clonotype appeared many times. The chain carries TRBV5-1 and TRBJ2-5; possible D gene TRBD2, 5 bases. The CDR3 consists of 16 residues. Per the germline V gene, CDR1 is SGHRS and CDR2 is YFSETQ. V was trimmed by 7 bases and J by 2 bases, leaving 21 bases between them. The CDR3: CASGLEAPPPQETQYF. DNA for the CDR3: TGCGCCAGCGGTTTGGAGGCACCCCCGCCTCAAGAGACCCAGTACTTC.

In its sample, this clonotype was seen many times. CDR3 protein: CSVDPDRRSGNTIYF. The CDR3 DNA sequence: TGCAGCGTTGATCCGGACAGACGCTCTGGAAACACCATATATTTT. This rearrangement joins TRBV29-1 to TRBJ1-3; tentative D call: TRBD1 (6 bases). V shed 3 bases and J shed 0 bases, with 12 bases lying between them. The germline V gene encodes CDR1 SQVTM and CDR2 ANQGSEA. The CDR3 is 15 residues long.

This clonotype was recorded at least ten times. The CDR3 nucleotides are TGCGCCAGCAGTGAAGGAGATGAGCAGTTCTTC. This translates into CASSEGDEQFF. The chain recombines TRBV10-2 with TRBJ2-1, with D unclear. The CDR3 spans 11 residues. The ends were cut back, 3 bases at V and 8 bases at J, with 5 bases in the middle. CDR1 is WSHSY, CDR2 SAAADI, per germline.

Regarding this clonotype: One end of the junction fails to match germline, which may point to a read error. V is TRBV20-1 and J is TRBJ1-1, with 7 bases lining up with TRBD1. This CDR3 comprises 15 residues. Per germline, CDR1 DFQATT and CDR2 SNEGSKA (reference sequence). The CDR3 coding sequence is TGCAGTGCTAAAAGGACAGGCCTACTGAACACTGAAGCCTTCTTT. This gives the protein CSAKRTGLLNTEAFF.

V gene TRBV19 combines with J gene TRBJ2-5; maybe TRBD2 (5 bases). Per the germline V gene, CDR1 is LNHDA and CDR2 is SQIVND (reference sequence). The CDR3 is 15 amino acids. V was cut by 8 bases and J by 3 bases, with 19 bases left in between. The DNA for the CDR3 is TGTGCCAGTGGGCCTTGGGAGAGACCCAAAGAGACCCAGTACTTC. Protein sequence: CASGPWERPKETQYF.

This clonotype has just a few counts. The DNA for the CDR3 is TGTGCCACCAGTGATCCTGGTCCGGGGGGCCAAGAGACCCAGTACTTC. Protein product: CATSDPGPGGQETQYF. The chain employs TRBV24-1 and TRBJ2-5; 7 bases are shared with TRBD2. Trimming removed 3 bases from V and 1 base from J; junction bases left unmatched: 7. CDR1 KGHDR and CDR2 SFDVKD come from the germline V gene. The length of the CDR3 is 16 residues.